This TCR beta chain emerged from a study of cytomegalovirus exposure and HLA in healthy donors. Points from the study as a whole: As immune exposure information, only CMV serostatus was available. Productive status was seen about 87% or about 30% of the time for most TCR beta V segments in an earlier analysis.

Both 60 Vbeta primers and 13 Jbeta primers went into the PCR. The method was immunoSEQ multiplex PCR; TCRdb's version includes in-frame clones alone and lacks a portion of them. There are more than 100,000 clones in the sample; around 82% occur only once, and about 9.4% lies in the top ten. Germline V gene data show CDR1 as MGHRA and CDR2 as YSYEKL. V was shortened by 2 bases and J by 7 bases, with 24 bases between the two germline ends. The CDR3 loop spans 18 amino acids. Turning to this clone: The antigen is not known.

The specimen was PBMCs. The rearrangement joins TRBV4-1 to TRBJ1-5; D perhaps matches TRBD1 (5 bases). This clonotype originated in a woman aged 18 to 35 in good health and CMV-seropositive. For the CDR3, the DNA is TGCGCCAGCAGCCAACATACTACGGGGGGTGAGAAGGTGCAGCCCCAGCATTTT. It encodes CASSQHTTGGEKVQPQHF.